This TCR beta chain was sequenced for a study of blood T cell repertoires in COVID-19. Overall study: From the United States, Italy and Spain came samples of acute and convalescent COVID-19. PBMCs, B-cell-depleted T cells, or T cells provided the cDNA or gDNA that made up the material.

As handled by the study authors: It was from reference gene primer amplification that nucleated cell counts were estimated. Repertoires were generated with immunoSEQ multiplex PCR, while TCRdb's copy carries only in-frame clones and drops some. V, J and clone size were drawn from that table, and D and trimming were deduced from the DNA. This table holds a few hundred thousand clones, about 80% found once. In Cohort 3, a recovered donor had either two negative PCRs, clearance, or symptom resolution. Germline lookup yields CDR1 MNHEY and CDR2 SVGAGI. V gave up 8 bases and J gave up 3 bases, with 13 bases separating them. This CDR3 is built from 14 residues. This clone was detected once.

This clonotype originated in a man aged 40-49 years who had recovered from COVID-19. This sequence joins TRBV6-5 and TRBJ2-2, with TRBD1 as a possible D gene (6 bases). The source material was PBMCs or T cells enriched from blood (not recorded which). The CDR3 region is CASGAGAYTGELFF. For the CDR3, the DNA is TGTGCCAGCGGGGCAGGGGCATACACCGGGGAGCTGTTTTTT.